The 14 T cell receptor beta chains below come from one sample, sequenced in a study of glioma-infiltrating T cells after dendritic cell vaccination. Stated time point: after dendritic cell vaccination, including at tumor progression/relapse. The assay was immunoSEQ multiplex PCR, and TCRdb's table has in-frame clones only and misses some. The table records fewer than 65,000 clones, 89% of them present only once. Specimen: blood, collected after dendritic cell vaccination. Source of these receptors: a human donor with glioblastoma.

This clone showed up just once. V is TRBV28 and J is TRBJ2-6; D might be TRBD2 (6 bases). The V end was cut by 5 bases, the J end by 0 bases, with 17 bases between. The germline V gene has CDR1 MDHEN and CDR2 SYDVKM. The CDR3 is 18 residues long. CDR3 DNA: TGTGCCAGCAGTGCTCCAGGGACTCCTAGCTCTGGGGCCAACGTCCTGACTTTC. As protein: CASSAPGTPSSGANVLTF.

This clone was observed once. The V and J genes are TRBV7-6 and TRBJ1-2; 9 nucleotides line up with TRBD1. Germline CDR1 reads SGHVS; CDR2 reads FNYEAQ. The CDR3 runs 15 residues. Losses at the gene ends were 5 bases for V and 6 bases for J; bases not matched to a gene: 10. The CDR3 protein is CASSPKVRDRDGYTF. For the CDR3, the DNA is TGTGCCAGCAGCCCCAAGGTCCGGGACAGGGATGGCTACACCTTC.

The chain uses TRBV28 and TRBJ1-5; TRBD1 is a possible D gene (6 bases). The germline CDR1 and CDR2 sequences are MDHEN and SYDVKM. The CDR3 runs 15 residues. Between the trimmed V and J ends, which lost 5 bases and 3 bases, there was a span of 14 bases. CDR3: CASSPGTLNNQPQHF. CDR3 bases: TGTGCCAGCAGTCCCGGGACACTAAACAATCAGCCCCAGCATTTT.

CDR3 nucleotide sequence: TGTGCCAGCAGCCCCGTCGGGGTTACCTACGAGCAGTACTTC. It encodes CASSPVGVTYEQYF. V and J are TRBV7-6 and TRBJ2-7, with D perhaps TRBD2 (5 bases). This CDR3 spans 14 amino acids. Germline values: CDR1 SGHVS, CDR2 FNYEAQ. With 5 bases removed from V and 2 bases from J, the gap between germline ends came to 13 bases.

This chain links TRBV19 with TRBJ1-3; 10 bases are shared with TRBD1. This CDR3 is 14 amino acids long. J was trimmed by 8 bases and V by 5 bases; bases with no gene match: 6. Germline V lookup: CDR1 LNHDA, CDR2 SQIVND (reference sequence). Written as DNA, the CDR3 is TGTGCCAGTAGTCGACAGGGGGCTTCGGACACCATATATTTT. Amino acid sequence: CASSRQGASDTIYF.

The chain is built from TRBV5-1 and TRBJ1-2; 8 bases fit TRBD1. J gave up 4 bases and V 0 bases, and 8 bases lay outside the gene matches. There are 16 residues in the CDR3. Per germline, CDR1 SGHRS and CDR2 YFSETQ. CDR3 coding DNA: TGCGCCAGCAGCTTGGGGTCGGTGGACAGGGCCTATGGCTACACCTTC. It codes for CASSLGSVDRAYGYTF.

The chain is built from TRBV9 and TRBJ1-3, with 7 bases fitting TRBD1. Germline CDR1 reads SGDLS; CDR2 reads YYNGEE. This CDR3 region has 15 residues. V was clipped by 2 bases and J by 4 bases; unmatched bases: 6. CDR3 residues: CASSVLGTEGNTIYF. CDR3 in DNA: TGTGCCAGCAGCGTCCTCGGGACAGAAGGAAACACCATATATTTT.

The chain joins TRBV10-3 to TRBJ2-1; possibly TRBD1 for D (6 bases). The CDR3 loop spans 15 amino acids. V was pared by 6 bases and J by 6 bases, with 18 bases between. Germline V lookup: CDR1 ENHRY, CDR2 SYGVKD. The CDR3 DNA reads as TGTGCCATCAGCTCGACAGGTATTAAGGGCAATGAGCAGTTCTTC. It specifies CAISSTGIKGNEQFF.

V usage is TRBV6-1 and J usage is TRBJ1-2; tentatively, D is TRBD1 (6 bases). Germline CDR1 and CDR2: MNHNS and SASEGT. The CDR3 is made up of 12 amino acids. Between the trimmed V and J ends, which lost 5 bases and 7 bases, there was a span of 11 bases. CDR3 in amino acids: CASSNDRSGYTF. The CDR3, as DNA: TGTGCCAGCAGTAACGACAGGTCTGGCTACACCTTC.

The chain carries TRBV19 and TRBJ2-1; 11 bases line up with TRBD2. V trimming: 6 bases; J trimming: 3 bases; junction bases outside the gene matches: 4. CDR1 and CDR2 (germline): LNHDA, SQIVND (reference sequence). The CDR3 is made up of 15 amino acids. CDR3 residues: CASRGGTSGYNEQFF. CDR3 sequence (DNA): TGTGCCAGTAGAGGAGGGACTAGCGGCTACAATGAGCAGTTCTTC.

This clone has more than one count but fewer than ten. The chain carries TRBV5-4 and TRBJ2-3, with D maybe TRBD2 (5 bases). Trimming shortened V by 0 bases and J by 7 bases, and 12 bases separated the two germline ends. The CDR3 has 14 residues. In germline, CDR1 is SGHNT, CDR2 YYREEE (reference sequence). Here the CDR3 DNA reads TGTGCCAGCAGCTTGGGACTACCGGGCAATACGCAGTATTTT. It translates to CASSLGLPGNTQYF.

In this sample, this clone turned up once. CDR3 sequence reads: CASSTGTGGKREHEQYF. CDR3 nucleotide sequence: TGCGCCAGCAGTACCGGGACAGGGGGTAAGCGGGAGCACGAGCAGTACTTC. This chain uses TRBV5-1 with TRBJ2-7, with 11 bases lining up with TRBD1. The V segment lost 5 bases and the J segment 5 bases; nucleotides outside the gene matches: 15. This CDR3 comprises 17 residues. Germline values: CDR1 SGHRS, CDR2 YFSETQ.

This clone was seen a single time. The V gene is TRBV13, the J gene TRBJ2-1; 7 positions match TRBD2. V trimming: 1 base; J trimming: 2 bases; junction bases outside the gene matches: 2. Germline CDR1 and CDR2: PRHDT and FYEKMQ (reference sequence). This CDR3 spans 15 amino acids. The CDR3 coding sequence is TGTGCCAGCAGCTTAGCAGCGGGGACCTACAATGAGCAGTTCTTC. Its protein product is CASSLAAGTYNEQFF.

This clone was counted a single time. This chain joins TRBV7-2 and TRBJ2-2; a possible D gene is TRBD2 (5 bases). CDR3 length: 14 residues. Germline V gene lookup returns CDR1 SGHTA and CDR2 FQGNSA. The V and J ends lost 4 bases and 0 bases respectively, with 6 bases between them. CDR3 residues: CASSWTSNTGELFF. CDR3 nucleotide sequence: TGTGCCAGCAGCTGGACTTCGAACACCGGGGAGCTGTTTTTT.